This T cell receptor beta chain emerged from a study of OX40 agonist ivuxolimab in advanced cancers. Study background: Ivuxolimab was delivered to patients intravenously every 2 weeks at doses spanning 0.01 to 10 mg/kg. The study reported partial responses in three patients: one hepatocellular carcinoma, two cutaneous melanoma. General study points: Clonal expansion by week 6 occurred in CD4+ and CD8+ blood T cells (at 0.1 to 3.0 mg/kg).

A remark on this clone: The antigen remains undetermined.

Germline lookup yields CDR1 WNHNN and CDR2 SYGVQD (reference sequence). This CDR3 is built from 16 residues. Trimming removed 0 bases from V and 2 bases from J; junction bases left unmatched: 4. Clones were read by immunoSEQ multiplex PCR, and TCRdb kept only the in-frame ones, dropping some. Of roughly 20,000 clones listed, about four fifths are singletons. The sequenced sample was CD4+ or CD8+ T cells sorted from blood, obtained in a trial of the OX40 agonist ivuxolimab. V and J are TRBV10-1 and TRBJ1-2; TRBD1 matches 9 bases. The sequence was collected from an adult with an advanced solid tumor such as melanoma, head and neck, liver or kidney cancer. CDR3 residues: CASSESGQGMNYGYTF. For the CDR3, the DNA is TGCGCCAGCAGTGAGTCGGGACAGGGTATGAACTATGGCTACACCTTC.